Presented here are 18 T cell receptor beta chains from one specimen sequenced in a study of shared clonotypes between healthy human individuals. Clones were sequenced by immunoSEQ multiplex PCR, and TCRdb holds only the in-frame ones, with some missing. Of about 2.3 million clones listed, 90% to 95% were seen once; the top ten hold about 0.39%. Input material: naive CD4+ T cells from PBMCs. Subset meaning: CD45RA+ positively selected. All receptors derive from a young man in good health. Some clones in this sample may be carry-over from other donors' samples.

The CDR3 DNA reads as TGTGCCAGCAGCTTGGTGGCCAGGGAGACCCAGTACTTC. It yields the protein CASSLVARETQYF. The V gene is TRBV5-4, the J gene TRBJ2-5; unclear D gene. Germline loops: CDR1 SGHNT, CDR2 YYREEE (reference sequence). CDR3 size: 13 residues. The V end was cut by 0 bases, the J end by 5 bases, with 8 bases between.

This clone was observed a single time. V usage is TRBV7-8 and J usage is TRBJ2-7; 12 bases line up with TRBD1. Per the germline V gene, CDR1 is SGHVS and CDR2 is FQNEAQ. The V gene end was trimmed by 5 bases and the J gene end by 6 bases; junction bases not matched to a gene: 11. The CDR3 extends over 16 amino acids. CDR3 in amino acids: CASSANPGQGAVEQYF. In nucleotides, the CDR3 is TGTGCCAGCAGCGCAAACCCGGGACAGGGGGCGGTCGAGCAGTACTTC.

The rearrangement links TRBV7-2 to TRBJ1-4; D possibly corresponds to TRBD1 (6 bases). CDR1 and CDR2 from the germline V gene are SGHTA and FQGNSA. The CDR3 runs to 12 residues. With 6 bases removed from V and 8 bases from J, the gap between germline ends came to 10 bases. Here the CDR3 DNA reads TGTGCCAGCAGTCAGGGGCGAGAAAAACTGTTTTTT. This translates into CASSQGREKLFF.

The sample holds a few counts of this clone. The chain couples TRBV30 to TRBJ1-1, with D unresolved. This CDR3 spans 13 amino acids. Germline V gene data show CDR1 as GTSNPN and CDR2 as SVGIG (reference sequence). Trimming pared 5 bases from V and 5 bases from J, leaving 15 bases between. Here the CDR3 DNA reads TGTGCCTGGGGGTGGCGGAGAGGGACTGAAGCTTTCTTT. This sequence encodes CAWGWRRGTEAFF.

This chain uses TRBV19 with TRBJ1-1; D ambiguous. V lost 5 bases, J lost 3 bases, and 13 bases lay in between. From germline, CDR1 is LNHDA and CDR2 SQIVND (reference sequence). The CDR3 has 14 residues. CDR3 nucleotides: TGTGCCAGTAGTCAAGGGCTCCGGGACACTGAAGCTTTCTTT. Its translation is CASSQGLRDTEAFF.

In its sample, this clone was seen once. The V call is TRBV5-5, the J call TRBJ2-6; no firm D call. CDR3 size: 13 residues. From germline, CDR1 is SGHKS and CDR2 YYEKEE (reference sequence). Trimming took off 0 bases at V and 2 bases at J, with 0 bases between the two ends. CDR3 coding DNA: TGTGCCAGCAGCTTGGCTGGGGCCAACGTCCTGACTTTC. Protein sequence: CASSLAGANVLTF.

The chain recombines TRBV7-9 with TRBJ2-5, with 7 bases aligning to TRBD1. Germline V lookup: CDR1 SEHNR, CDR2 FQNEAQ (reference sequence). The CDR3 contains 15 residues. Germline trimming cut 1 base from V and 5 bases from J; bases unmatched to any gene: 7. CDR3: CASSLGTGVLETQYF. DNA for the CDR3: TGTGCCAGCAGCTTAGGGACAGGAGTTCTGGAGACCCAGTACTTC.

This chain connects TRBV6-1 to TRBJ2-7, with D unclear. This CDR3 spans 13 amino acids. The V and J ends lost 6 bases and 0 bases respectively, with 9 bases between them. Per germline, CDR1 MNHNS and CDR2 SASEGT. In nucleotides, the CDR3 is TGTGCCAGCAGGGGTACAAACTCCTACGAGCAGTACTTC. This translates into CASRGTNSYEQYF.

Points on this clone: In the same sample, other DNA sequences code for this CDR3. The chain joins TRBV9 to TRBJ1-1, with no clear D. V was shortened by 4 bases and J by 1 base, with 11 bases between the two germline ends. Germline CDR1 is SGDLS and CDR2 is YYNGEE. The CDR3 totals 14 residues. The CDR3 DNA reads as TGTGCCAGCAGCCCTAGAACAGCGAACACTGAAGCTTTCTTT. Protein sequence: CASSPRTANTEAFF.

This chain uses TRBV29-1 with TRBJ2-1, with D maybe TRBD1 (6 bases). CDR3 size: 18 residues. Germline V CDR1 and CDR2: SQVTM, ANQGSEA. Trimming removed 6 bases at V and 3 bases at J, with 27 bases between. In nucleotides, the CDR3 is TGCAGCGTAGAGATACTCCGGGACATGCTCCGTTTCTACAATGAGCAGTTCTTC. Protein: CSVEILRDMLRFYNEQFF.

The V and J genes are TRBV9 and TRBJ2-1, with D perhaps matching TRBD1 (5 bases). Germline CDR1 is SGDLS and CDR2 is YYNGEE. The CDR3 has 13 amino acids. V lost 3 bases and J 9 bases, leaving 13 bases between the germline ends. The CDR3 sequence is CASSGPGMGEQFF. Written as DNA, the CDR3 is TGTGCCAGCAGCGGGCCAGGGATGGGTGAGCAGTTCTTC.

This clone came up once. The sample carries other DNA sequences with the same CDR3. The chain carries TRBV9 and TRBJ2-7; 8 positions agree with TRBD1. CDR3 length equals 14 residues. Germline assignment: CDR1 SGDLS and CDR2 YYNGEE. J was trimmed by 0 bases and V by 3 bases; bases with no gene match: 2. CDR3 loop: CASSATGASYEQYF. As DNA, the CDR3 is TGTGCCAGCAGCGCGACAGGGGCCTCCTACGAGCAGTACTTC.

The CDR3 sequence is CASSIGTLVSGNTIYF. Here the CDR3 DNA reads TGCGCCAGCAGCATAGGAACCTTAGTCTCTGGAAACACCATATATTTT. V is TRBV5-1 and J is TRBJ1-3; no reliable D call. V lost 4 bases to trimming and J lost 0 bases, with 14 bases between them. Germline values: CDR1 SGHRS, CDR2 YFSETQ. The CDR3 loop spans 16 amino acids.

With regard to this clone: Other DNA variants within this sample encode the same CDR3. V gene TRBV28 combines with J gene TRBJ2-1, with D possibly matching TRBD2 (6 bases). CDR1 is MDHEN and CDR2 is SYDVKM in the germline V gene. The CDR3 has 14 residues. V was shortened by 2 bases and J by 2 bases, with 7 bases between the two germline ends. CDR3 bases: TGTGCCAGCAGTTTAGCGGGACCCTACAATGAGCAGTTCTTC. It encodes CASSLAGPYNEQFF.

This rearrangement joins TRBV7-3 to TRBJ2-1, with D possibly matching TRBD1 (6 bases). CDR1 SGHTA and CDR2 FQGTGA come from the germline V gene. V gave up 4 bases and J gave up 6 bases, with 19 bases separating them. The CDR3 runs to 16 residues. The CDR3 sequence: CASSSYSTTGSNEQFF. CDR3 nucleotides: TGTGCCAGCAGCTCCTATTCCACGACAGGAAGCAATGAGCAGTTCTTC. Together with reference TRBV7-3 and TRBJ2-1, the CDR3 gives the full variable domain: GAGVSQTPSNKVTEKGKYVELRCDPISGHTALYWYRQSLGQGPEFLIYFQGTGAADDSGLPNDRFFAVRPEGSVSTLKIQRTERGDSAVYLCASSSYSTTGSNEQFFGPGTRLTVL.

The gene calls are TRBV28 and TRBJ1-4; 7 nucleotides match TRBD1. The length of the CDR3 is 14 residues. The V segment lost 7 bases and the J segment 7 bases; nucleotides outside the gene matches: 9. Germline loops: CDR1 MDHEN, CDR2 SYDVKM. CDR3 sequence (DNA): TGTGCCAGCAACCAGGGGGGCAGTCTTGAAAAACTGTTTTTT. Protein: CASNQGGSLEKLFF.

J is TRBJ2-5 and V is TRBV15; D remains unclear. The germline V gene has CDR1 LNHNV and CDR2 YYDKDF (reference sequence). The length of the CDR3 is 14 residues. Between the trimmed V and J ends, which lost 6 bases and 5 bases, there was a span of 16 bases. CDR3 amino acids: CATSRPQVKETQYF. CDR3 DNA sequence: TGTGCCACCAGTAGGCCTCAGGTGAAGGAGACCCAGTACTTC.

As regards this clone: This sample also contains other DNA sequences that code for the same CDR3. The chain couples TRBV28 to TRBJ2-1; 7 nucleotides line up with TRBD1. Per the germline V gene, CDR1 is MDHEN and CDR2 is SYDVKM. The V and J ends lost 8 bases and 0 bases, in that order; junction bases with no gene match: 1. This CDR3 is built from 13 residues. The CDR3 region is CASSGGSYNEQFF. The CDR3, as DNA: TGTGCCAGCTCAGGGGGCTCCTACAATGAGCAGTTCTTC. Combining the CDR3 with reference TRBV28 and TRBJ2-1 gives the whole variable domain DVKVTQSSRYLVKRTGEKVFLECVQDMDHENMFWYRQDPGLGLRLIYFSYDVKMKEKGDIPEGYSVSREKKERFSLILESASTNQTSMYLCASSGGSYNEQFFGPGTRLTVL.